This TCR beta chain appears in the sequencing data of a study of graft-versus-host responses after intestinal transplantation. General study points: The recipient marrow held GvH clones, and some of them showed up first in ileum or blood.

Note on this clone: As yet, its antigen is unknown.

Sequenced by immunoSEQ multiplex PCR; TCRdb stores in-frame clones only, minus some. The data show about 94,000 clones, roughly 91% seen once. Germline V lookup: CDR1 MGHRA, CDR2 YSYEKL. The CDR3 sequence is 15 residues long. With V trimmed by 3 bases and J by 2 bases, 6 bases remained unmatched. The rearrangement uses TRBV4-1 and TRBJ2-7, with 8 bases that match TRBD2. This TCR was sampled from a human donor who received an intestinal transplant. Material: unstimulated CD8+ T cells sorted from spleen or lymph node cells, obtained before intestinal transplant. CDR3 residues: CASSHRSGGTYEQYF. CDR3 sequence (DNA): TGCGCCAGCAGCCACCGATCGGGGGGGACCTACGAGCAGTACTTC.